This T cell receptor (beta chain) was captured by sequencing in a study of PD-1 blockade in classical Hodgkin lymphoma. As for the study in general: Nivolumab dosing for patients was 3 mg/kg, administered intravenously every 2 weeks. Findings and caveats of the study: Before treatment, TCR diversity in newly diagnosed patients was reportedly lower than in healthy donors.

V was clipped by 3 bases and J by 2 bases, with 11 bases between them. The germline CDR1 and CDR2 sequences are MNHEY and SMNVEV (reference sequence). The CDR3 sequence is 15 residues long. The table came from immunoSEQ multiplex PCR; TCRdb's copy has only in-frame clones and leaves some out. The data show 5,500 to 8,000 clones, 80% to 85% seen once. Time point defined: cycle 4 day 1 (C4D1), after less than 7 weeks of nivolumab. All patients relapsed after autologous stem cell transplantation, and brentuximab vedotin exposure varied. This clone was seen only once. The antigen is unknown. The receptor comes from a human donor with classical Hodgkin lymphoma. V gene TRBV27 combines with J gene TRBJ1-5; no definite D call. The sample here was peripheral blood mononuclear cells (PBMCs), taken before the fourth cycle of nivolumab. CDR3 nucleotides: TGTGCCAGCAGTTTGCTAGGGTTTCGCAATCAGCCCCAGCATTTT. The encoded protein is CASSLLGFRNQPQHF.